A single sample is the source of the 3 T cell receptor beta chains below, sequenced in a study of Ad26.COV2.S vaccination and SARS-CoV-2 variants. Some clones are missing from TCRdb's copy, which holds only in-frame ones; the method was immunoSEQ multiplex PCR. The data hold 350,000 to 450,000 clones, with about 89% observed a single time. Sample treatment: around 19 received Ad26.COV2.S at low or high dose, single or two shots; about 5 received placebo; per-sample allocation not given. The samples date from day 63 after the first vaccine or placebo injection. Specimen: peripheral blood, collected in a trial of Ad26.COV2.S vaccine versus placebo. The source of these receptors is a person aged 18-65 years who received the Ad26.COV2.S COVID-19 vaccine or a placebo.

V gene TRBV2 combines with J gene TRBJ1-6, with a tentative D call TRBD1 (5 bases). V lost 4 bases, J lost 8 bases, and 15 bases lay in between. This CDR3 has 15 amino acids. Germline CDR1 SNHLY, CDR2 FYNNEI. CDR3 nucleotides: TGTGCCAGCAGTGGGGGACCGGGAGGGGATTCACCCCTCCACTTT. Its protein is CASSGGPGGDSPLHF.

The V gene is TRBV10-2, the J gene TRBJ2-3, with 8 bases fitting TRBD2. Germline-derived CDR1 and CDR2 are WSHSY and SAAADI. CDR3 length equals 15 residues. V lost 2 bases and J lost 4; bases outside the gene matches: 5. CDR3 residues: CASSETKTSADTQYF. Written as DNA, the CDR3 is TGCGCCAGCAGTGAGACCAAGACTAGCGCAGATACGCAGTATTTT.

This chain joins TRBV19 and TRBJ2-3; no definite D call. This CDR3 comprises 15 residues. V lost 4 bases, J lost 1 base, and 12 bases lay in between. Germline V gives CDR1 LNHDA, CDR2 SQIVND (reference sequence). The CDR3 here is CASSKRTRGTDTQYF. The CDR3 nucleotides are TGTGCCAGTAGTAAGAGGACCCGCGGCACAGATACGCAGTATTTT.